Listed below are T cell receptor beta chains from one sample, sequenced in a study of blood T cells in healthy people across ages. TCRdb used MiXCR to reprocess the 5' RACE reads, holding one entry per CDR3 protein. The top ten hold around 29% of the sample, which has approximately 320,000 distinct CDR3 sequences, 27% seen once. The sequenced material came from blood. The receptors come from a woman between 65 and 79 years old in good health. Both conserved end residues are trimmed from each CDR3. Fields, in order: J gene, V gene, clone size, CDR3 length, CDR3 protein. Clone size is shown for a subset of rows, as once, few, many or a class of expanded clone.

J: TRBJ2-1
V: TRBV20-1
size: -
length: 14
CDR3: SARDPRTGGYNEQF

J: -
V: TRBV20-1
size: -
length: 11
CDR3: SAREGRVIEQY

J: TRBJ2-5
V: TRBV29-1
size: -
length: 11
CDR3: SVDTGIEETQN

J: TRBJ2-2
V: TRBV6-1
size: -
length: 12
CDR3: ASSRGSNTGELF

J: TRBJ1-2
V: TRBV20-1
size: -
length: 10
CDR3: SPRAGTINYT

J: TRBJ1-2
V: TRBV12-3/TRBV12-4
size: -
length: 12
CDR3: ASSRLSPPYGYT

J: TRBJ1-5
V: TRBV28
size: -
length: 14
CDR3: ASSRGTGGWYQPQH

J: TRBJ2-3
V: TRBV7-9
size: -
length: 14
CDR3: ASSPGTSGISDTQY

J: TRBJ2-6
V: TRBV4-2
size: few
length: 14
CDR3: ASRPEPSSGANVLT

J: TRBJ1-2
V: TRBV4-3
size: -
length: 13
CDR3: ASSQEGTGLYGYT

J: TRBJ2-1
V: TRBV3-1
size: -
length: 11
CDR3: ASTLAPNNEQF

J: TRBJ2-1
V: TRBV12-3/TRBV12-4
size: many
length: 10
CDR3: ASSSLRNEQF

J: TRBJ2-1
V: TRBV18
size: few
length: 13
CDR3: ASSQGSGSGNEQF

J: TRBJ2-5
V: TRBV7-2
size: few
length: 10
CDR3: ASSFDKETQY

J: TRBJ2-5
V: TRBV6-2/TRBV6-3
size: few
length: 14
CDR3: ASSSNIAGVGETQY

J: TRBJ1-2
V: TRBV29-1
size: few
length: 10
CDR3: SVGTTNYGYT

J: TRBJ2-5
V: TRBV20-1
size: -
length: 14
CDR3: SALGVSGRAVETQY

J: TRBJ1-2
V: TRBV3-1
size: many
length: 11
CDR3: ASSQAGFYGYT

J: TRBJ2-7
V: TRBV5-1
size: -
length: 9
CDR3: ASSLDSEQY

J: TRBJ2-1
V: TRBV3-1
size: -
length: 13
CDR3: ASSLRTTTYNEQF

J: TRBJ2-2
V: TRBV20-1
size: -
length: 12
CDR3: SASSWGNTGELF

J: TRBJ2-3
V: TRBV7-8
size: many
length: 15
CDR3: ASSLGSSGRKSDTQY

J: TRBJ1-5
V: TRBV28
size: -
length: 13
CDR3: ASRLKPGQLQPQH

J: TRBJ1-2
V: TRBV3-1
size: once
length: 15
CDR3: ASSHSRGQYRKDGYT

J: TRBJ1-2
V: TRBV20-1
size: -
length: 9
CDR3: SRTANYGYT

J: TRBJ2-2
V: TRBV27
size: few
length: 13
CDR3: ASSRLGSGTGELF

J: -
V: TRBV28
size: few
length: 11
CDR3: ASSQKAFNEQF

J: TRBJ2-5
V: TRBV6-5
size: -
length: 12
CDR3: ASSFDRDRETQY

J: TRBJ1-2
V: TRBV7-9
size: -
length: 12
CDR3: ASNLTGDNYGYT

J: TRBJ1-1
V: TRBV9
size: few
length: 11
CDR3: ASSVSSRTEAF

J: -
V: TRBV6-2/TRBV6-3
size: few
length: 10
CDR3: ASGSRTAEQF

J: TRBJ2-4
V: TRBV7-9
size: few
length: 12
CDR3: ASSGIGQGNIQY

J: TRBJ1-4
V: TRBV4-1
size: -
length: 12
CDR3: ASSPGQVGEKLF

J: TRBJ2-5
V: TRBV15
size: few
length: 14
CDR3: ATSRELAALQETQY

J: TRBJ1-6
V: TRBV20-1
size: -
length: 15
CDR3: SARDPTALRAYSPLH

J: TRBJ2-4
V: TRBV6-1
size: -
length: 14
CDR3: ASRRTPGQGGNIQY

J: TRBJ2-7
V: TRBV19
size: -
length: 10
CDR3: ATGQTSYEQY

J: TRBJ1-2
V: TRBV7-9
size: few
length: 12
CDR3: ASSSRQGAEGYT

J: TRBJ2-3
V: TRBV29-1
size: -
length: 10
CDR3: SVGDHTDTQY

J: TRBJ2-3
V: TRBV27
size: -
length: 15
CDR3: ASSLRDGRVRPDTQY

J: TRBJ2-7
V: TRBV7-2
size: -
length: 10
CDR3: ASSLALTEQC

J: TRBJ2-7
V: TRBV29-1
size: many
length: 12
CDR3: SVRGLAGEAEQY

J: TRBJ2-5
V: TRBV29-1
size: -
length: 12
CDR3: SVGMSGRMGTQY

J: TRBJ1-2
V: TRBV10-3
size: -
length: 13
CDR3: AISAQGAANYGYT

J: TRBJ1-4
V: TRBV7-9
size: few
length: 10
CDR3: ASSFPGEKLL

J: TRBJ1-4
V: TRBV7-2
size: few
length: 14
CDR3: ASSPFIRIGDEKLF

J: TRBJ1-2
V: TRBV7-2
size: -
length: 10
CDR3: ASSQSIYGYT

J: TRBJ1-6
V: TRBV27
size: -
length: 11
CDR3: ANSVEANSPLH

J: TRBJ1-1
V: TRBV6-2/TRBV6-3
size: few
length: 11
CDR3: ASTVGTEGEAF

J: TRBJ2-5
V: TRBV10-3
size: many
length: 11
CDR3: AISSTNQETQY

J: TRBJ2-3
V: TRBV7-2
size: -
length: 12
CDR3: ASSSSPTTDTQY

J: TRBJ2-1
V: TRBV11-3
size: -
length: 16
CDR3: ASSSSSLSGSSYNEQF

J: TRBJ1-2
V: TRBV4-3
size: -
length: 12
CDR3: ASQDPGGQSGYT

J: TRBJ2-1
V: TRBV14
size: few
length: 13
CDR3: ASSQSSGGYNEQL

J: -
V: TRBV20-1
size: -
length: 10
CDR3: SATSAHYEQY

J: TRBJ2-6
V: TRBV6-1
size: few
length: 15
CDR3: ASTGTVLSLGANVLT

J: TRBJ2-2
V: TRBV4-1
size: -
length: 14
CDR3: ASSQGRGRNTGELF

J: TRBJ2-5
V: TRBV5-1
size: -
length: 9
CDR3: ASSFAETQY

J: TRBJ2-3
V: TRBV2
size: few
length: 10
CDR3: ASRKVVDTQY